These T cell receptor beta chains were read from a single sample in a study of glioma-infiltrating T cells after dendritic cell vaccination. The data were produced by immunoSEQ multiplex PCR, yet TCRdb's version contains in-frame clones alone and is incomplete. Altogether approximately 110,000 clones are present, around 89% being singletons, with the ten largest covering 2.5% to 3.5%. The sample here was blood, taken after dendritic cell vaccination. The origin of the receptors is a human donor with glioblastoma. CDR3s include the opening cysteine and the closing phenylalanine or tryptophan. Each record gives: clone size, V gene, D gene, J gene, CDR3 DNA, CDR3 protein. A D gene is named only where the DNA matches it firmly. The listing skips clone size in some rows; elsewhere it reads once, few, many or a size class.

>NA|TRBV20-1|NA|TRBJ2-7
NA
CSAWGGGTGGF
>NA|TRBV5-1|NA|TRBJ1-1
TGCGCCAGCAGCTTGGAGGGAGGGAACACTGAAGCTTTCTTT
CASSLEGGNTEAFF
>few|TRBV5-1|TRBD1|TRBJ1-1
TGCGCCAGCAGCCCTGGAGATTACAGGGGGCAAGATGAAGCTTTCTTT
CASSPGDYRGQDEAFF
>NA|TRBV5-6|TRBD1|TRBJ2-4
TGTGCCAGCAGCATCTGGGGACAGGGGCCTTCGGACATTCAGTACTTC
CASSIWGQGPSDIQYF
>NA|TRBV2|NA|TRBJ1-3
TGTGCCAGCAGTGAACAGGGTGGGACTGGAAACACCATATATTTT
CASSEQGGTGNTIYF
>NA|TRBV7-3|TRBD1|TRBJ2-5
TGTGCCAGCAGTCGGGGACAGTTAGAGACCCAGTACTTC
CASSRGQLETQYF
>NA|TRBV9|TRBD2|TRBJ2-7
TGTGCCAGCAGCGTAGGGGGGGAGGGTTACGAGCAGTACTTC
CASSVGGEGYEQYF
>NA|TRBV5-5|NA|TRBJ1-1
TGTGCCAGCAGCTTGGGGGGAAACAGGGTTGAAGCTTTCTTT
CASSLGGNRVEAFF
>once|TRBV27|NA|TRBJ2-7
TGTGCCAGCAGTTTTAGTCCAGGGGCCTCCTACGAGCAGTACTTC
CASSFSPGASYEQYF
>NA|TRBV5-1|TRBD2|TRBJ2-7
TGCGCCAGCAGCTCCTCTAGTCTAGCGGGGGGACGCATGGGCGAGCAGTACTTC
CASSSSSLAGGRMGEQYF
>NA|TRBV7-3|TRBD1|TRBJ1-3
TGTGCCAGCAGCCACCAATCGACCCGGGACAGGGCCCCTTACTCTGGAAACACCATATATTTT
CASSHQSTRDRAPYSGNTIYF
>NA|TRBV6-6|TRBD1|TRBJ1-4
TGTGCCAGCAGTCAGGGGGGTGATCGAGAAAAACTGTTTTTT
CASSQGGDREKLFF
>NA|TRBV5-5|NA|TRBJ2-5
TGTGCCAGCAGCTTCTACAGTCAAGAGACCCAGTACTTC
CASSFYSQETQYF
>NA|TRBV2|NA|TRBJ2-5
TGTGCCAGCATGAACTACCGGGAGCTCCAAGAGACCCAGTACTTC
CASMNYRELQETQYF
>once|TRBV6-1|NA|TRBJ1-1
TGTGCCAGCAGCGCGGAGACCACTGAAGCTTTCTTT
CASSAETTEAFF
>NA|TRBV27|NA|TRBJ1-6
TGTGCCAGCAGTTTAGAGACAGACCTAACGATGAATTCACCCCTCCACTTT
CASSLETDLTMNSPLHF
>NA|TRBV2|NA|TRBJ1-4
TGTGCCAGCAAAGCAGGGAGGATGGATGGTGAAAAACTGTTTTTT
CASKAGRMDGEKLFF
>once|TRBV5-1|NA|TRBJ1-1
TGCGCCAGCAGCTCCCCCGGGACACATAACACTGAAGCTTTCTTT
CASSSPGTHNTEAFF
>NA|TRBV5-1|NA|TRBJ1-6
TGCGCCAGCAGCGGAGGGGGGGGTTTAAATTCACCCCTCCACTTT
CASSGGGGLNSPLHF
>NA|TRBV9|TRBD2|TRBJ2-1
TGTGCCAGCAGCGTCACTAGCGGGGCCTCCTACAATGAGCAGTTCTTC
CASSVTSGASYNEQFF
>NA|TRBV30|NA|TRBJ1-4
TGTGCCTGCGATCCGGGACAAGATGAAAAACTGTTTTTT
CACDPGQDEKLFF
>once|TRBV5-1|TRBD1|TRBJ1-2
TGCGCCAGCCAAAGTTTTCCTCAGGCCAGGGGGAGAGGCTACACCTTC
CASQSFPQARGRGYTF
>NA|TRBV6-6|NA|TRBJ1-3
TGTGCCAGCAGTCCCGAGGGGGACGCCATATATTTT
CASSPEGDAIYF
>once|TRBV7-8|TRBD1|TRBJ1-5
TGTGCCAGCAGCTTACGACAGGGGGTACGTGACAATCAGCCCCAGCATTTT
CASSLRQGVRDNQPQHF
>NA|TRBV6-1|TRBD2|TRBJ2-7
TGTGCCAGCGGTTGGAGCGGGACCTACGAGCAGTACTTC
CASGWSGTYEQYF
>NA|TRBV19|NA|TRBJ1-5
TGTGCCAGTAGCGTGAAGGGGAACGGACAGCCCCAGCATTTT
CASSVKGNGQPQHF
>NA|TRBV29-1|NA|TRBJ2-3
TGCAGCGTTCTTCATCGGGGATTCGCAGATACGCAGTATTTT
CSVLHRGFADTQYF
>NA|TRBV28|NA|TRBJ2-2
TGTGCCAGCACCTCGACTGGAGGGGCCGGGGAGCTGTTTTTT
CASTSTGGAGELFF
>few|TRBV4-2|TRBD1|TRBJ2-3
TGTGCCAGCAGCTCGGACAGGGCGGTAGAAGATACGCAGTATTTT
CASSSDRAVEDTQYF
>NA|TRBV5-4|TRBD1|TRBJ1-2
TGTGCCAGCAGTGACAGGGGTCGGGGATTTGGCTACACCTTC
CASSDRGRGFGYTF
>NA|TRBV25-1|TRBD1|TRBJ1-6
TGTGCCAGCAGTCCACCGGGACAGGGCCATTCACCCCTCCACTTT
CASSPPGQGHSPLHF
>NA|TRBV19|TRBD1|TRBJ2-7
TGTGCCAGTAGTGTGTCAGGGGGCTGGGGAAACGAGCAGTACTTC
CASSVSGGWGNEQYF
>NA|TRBV5-1|NA|TRBJ2-3
TGCGCCAGCAGCTTGACAGGGGAGGTCGCAGATACGCAGTATTTT
CASSLTGEVADTQYF
>NA|TRBV18|NA|TRBJ2-7
TGTGCCAGCTCCTCCAACCCAGACAGCTCCTACGAGCAGTACTTC
CASSSNPDSSYEQYF
>NA|TRBV7-8|NA|TRBJ2-7
TGTGCCAGCAGCTTAGCCTACAGGGACCCCTACGAGCAGTACTTC
CASSLAYRDPYEQYF
>NA|TRBV19|NA|TRBJ2-2
TGTGCCAGTAACCCCCCGGCAGGGGGGTCCGGGGAGCTGTTTTTT
CASNPPAGGSGELFF
>NA|TRBV30|TRBD1|TRBJ2-1
TGTGCCTGGAGTGTTAGACAGGGGATTAGTGAGCAGTTCTTC
CAWSVRQGISEQFF
>NA|TRBV6-5|TRBD1|TRBJ1-1
TGTGCCAGCAGTTCCTGGACAGGGGGCGACCTGGAAGCTTTCTTT
CASSSWTGGDLEAFF
>NA|TRBV7-2|TRBD2|TRBJ2-1
TGTGCCAGCAGCTTTCCGACTAGCAGGACTGAGCAGTTCTTC
CASSFPTSRTEQFF
>NA|TRBV28|NA|TRBJ1-3
TGTGCCAGCAGTTTCCCCTCCGGGAGTGGAAACACCATATATTTT
CASSFPSGSGNTIYF
>NA|TRBV6-1|NA|TRBJ1-2
TGTGCCAGCAGTGAAGGGGGGGGGCCGGTTAATGGCTACACCTTC
CASSEGGGPVNGYTF
>NA|TRBV6-5|NA|TRBJ1-3
TGTGCCAGCACGCCAGGGAAGAAATCTGGAAACACCATATATTTT
CASTPGKKSGNTIYF
>NA|TRBV27|NA|TRBJ1-2
TGTGCCAGCAGTTTTGGAGTGGCCTTAACCGGGACAAACGATAACTATGGCTACACCTTC
CASSFGVALTGTNDNYGYTF
>few|TRBV19|TRBD1|TRBJ2-1
TGTGCCACTCAAACTTGGACAGGGAACAATGAGCAGTTCTTC
CATQTWTGNNEQFF
>NA|TRBV2|TRBD1|TRBJ2-5
TGTGCCAGCAGCTCACAGGGGGTTGGACAGACCCAGTACTTC
CASSSQGVGQTQYF
>NA|TRBV2|NA|TRBJ1-1
TGTGCCAGCAAATTGACAGCGAACACTGAAGCTTTCTTT
CASKLTANTEAFF
>NA|TRBV5-1|NA|TRBJ1-3
TGCGCCAGCAGCTTGCAGGGGACGGCCGGAAACACCATATATTTT
CASSLQGTAGNTIYF
>NA|TRBV5-6|TRBD1|TRBJ1-6
TGTGCCAGCAGCACAGCGACAGGGGGTAATTCACCCCTCCACTTT
CASSTATGGNSPLHF
>NA|TRBV11-3|TRBD1|TRBJ1-4
TGTGCCAGCAGCTCCGGTCTCCCAGACAGGGGTCAAGAAAAACTGTTTTTT
CASSSGLPDRGQEKLFF
>once|TRBV10-2|NA|TRBJ1-1
TGCGCCAGCAGTGAGTCAATCATCGGGGGAGTGGTCACTGAAGCTTTCTTT
CASSESIIGGVVTEAFF
>NA|TRBV30|NA|TRBJ2-7
TGTGCCTGGACCAAGGGTTGGCGGGGTGAAGAGCAGTACTTC
CAWTKGWRGEEQYF
>few|TRBV11-2|NA|TRBJ2-1
TGTGCCAGCAGCGCCGAACTAGAGAACAATGAGCAGTTCTTC
CASSAELENNEQFF
>NA|TRBV30|NA|TRBJ2-5
TGTGCCTGGAGGAACTCGGAGACCCAGTACTTC
CAWRNSETQYF
>once|TRBV9|NA|TRBJ2-7
TGTGCCAGCAGCGTAGGGGGTAGCGGTGACTCCTACGAGCAGTACTTC
CASSVGGSGDSYEQYF
>once|TRBV19|TRBD1|TRBJ2-7
TGTGCCAGTAGTCCCCTCTCCGGGAAGGGACAGGGGGGGTACGAGCAGTACTTC
CASSPLSGKGQGGYEQYF
>NA|TRBV7-2|TRBD1|TRBJ1-5
TGTGCCAGCAGCACACAGGGGAACAATCAGCCCCAGCATTTT
CASSTQGNNQPQHF
>NA|TRBV4-2|TRBD2|TRBJ2-7
TGTGCCAGCAGCCGCGAAGGCAGCGGGACTAGCCCCTACGAGCAGTACTTC
CASSREGSGTSPYEQYF